The clone carrying this T cell receptor beta chain was seen more than once but under ten times. Its target is unknown. Each CDR3 protein gets one entry after TCRdb re-called the 5' RACE reads with MiXCR. The sample has about 260,000 distinct CDR3 sequences; 20% to 30% are singletons. The sample comes from a study of CD8 T cells in ankylosing spondylitis. Germline CDR1 and CDR2: DFQATT and SNEGSKA (reference sequence). There are 15 residues in the CDR3. The trim removed 3 bases at V and 10 bases at J, leaving 8 bases unmatched. Study-wide points: Reactive arthritis synovial fluid and blood previously showed some of these motif variants.

The V call is TRBV20-1, the J call TRBJ2-1, with TRBD2 matching 14 bases. Sequencing used blood, either unsorted or a sorted T cell fraction (not recorded which). This clonotype was obtained from a male donor with ankylosing spondylitis or in good health (not recorded which). The CDR3, as DNA: TGCAGTGCTAGCCTGACTAGCGGGGGGGCGTGGGAGCAGTTCTTC. Translating gives CSASLTSGGAWEQFF.